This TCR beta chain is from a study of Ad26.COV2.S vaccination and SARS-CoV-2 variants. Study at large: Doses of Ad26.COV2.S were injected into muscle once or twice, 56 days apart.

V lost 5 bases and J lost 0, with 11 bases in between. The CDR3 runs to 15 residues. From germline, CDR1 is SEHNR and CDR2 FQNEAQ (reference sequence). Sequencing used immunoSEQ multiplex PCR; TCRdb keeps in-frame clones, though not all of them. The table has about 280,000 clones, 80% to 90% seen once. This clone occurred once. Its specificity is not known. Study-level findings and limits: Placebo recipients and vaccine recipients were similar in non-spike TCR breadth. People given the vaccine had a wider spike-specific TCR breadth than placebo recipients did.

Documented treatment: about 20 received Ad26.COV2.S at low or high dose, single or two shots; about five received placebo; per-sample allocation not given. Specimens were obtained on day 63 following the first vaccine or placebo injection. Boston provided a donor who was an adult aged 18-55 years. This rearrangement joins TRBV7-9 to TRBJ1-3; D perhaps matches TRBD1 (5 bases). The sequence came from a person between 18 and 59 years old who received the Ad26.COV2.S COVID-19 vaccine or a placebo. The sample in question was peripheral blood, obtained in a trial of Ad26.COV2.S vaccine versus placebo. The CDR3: CASSPRGNSGNTIYF. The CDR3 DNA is TGTGCCAGCAGCCCCCGGGGCAACTCTGGAAACACCATATATTTT.